This entry is about one TCR beta chain. This sample is part of a study of blood T cell repertoires in COVID-19. The data were produced by immunoSEQ multiplex PCR, yet TCRdb's version contains in-frame clones alone and is incomplete. The sample records around 250,000 clones, 90% being singletons. Material for sequencing was peripheral blood. The TCR comes from a woman aged 55 to 70 with COVID-19, enrolled during active disease.

The CDR3 bases are TGTGCTTCGTCGCGGGACCTAGGGTCACCCCTCCACTTT. Translated: CASSRDLGSPLHF. This sequence joins TRBV30 and TRBJ1-6; D possibly corresponds to TRBD1 (5 bases). Germline values: CDR1 GTSNPN, CDR2 SVGIG (reference sequence). CDR3 length: 13 residues.